The rows below give T cell receptor beta chains drawn from one sample of a study of cytotoxic CD8 clonotypes in ibrutinib-treated CLL. Sequencing used immunoSEQ multiplex PCR; TCRdb keeps in-frame clones, though not all of them. The sample lists approximately 100,000 clones; 55% to 75% were seen once. Sample: PBMCs, taken after 24 months of ibrutinib treatment. The receptors were sampled from a human donor with chronic lymphocytic leukemia. CDR3s include the opening cysteine and the closing phenylalanine or tryptophan. The D gene is left open where the match is weak. Expanded clones get a size class; other rows say once, few or many, or leave the size out.

v_call	d_call	clone_size	j_call	cdr3_nt	cdr3_aa
TRBV6-4	NA	NA	TRBJ1-5	TGTGCCAGCAGCGCAACAGTCAATCAGCCCCAGCATTTT	CASSATVNQPQHF
TRBV4-1	TRBD1	NA	TRBJ2-5	TGCGCCAGCAGCCAAGACCCTGTCCAGACAGGGGGTCGAGAGACCCAGTACTTC	CASSQDPVQTGGRETQYF
TRBV5-1	TRBD1	NA	TRBJ2-3	TGCGCCAGCAGCTTTCCCACTGACAGGGGACCGCAGTATTTT	CASSFPTDRGPQYF
TRBV25-1	NA	NA	TRBJ2-5	TGTGCCAGCAGTGGTCTGGAGGCCGGGGAGACCCAGTACTTC	CASSGLEAGETQYF
TRBV7-3	TRBD2	NA	TRBJ2-3	TGTGCCAGCAGCCCGACTAGCGGACCAGATACGCAGTATTTT	CASSPTSGPDTQYF
TRBV5-1	NA	NA	TRBJ2-1	TGCGCCAGCAGCTTGGCCCAGGGTAGATTGTCGTTCTTC	CASSLAQGRLSFF
TRBV5-4	NA	NA	TRBJ2-7	TGTGCCAGCAGCTTGGAAGGAGGGGTCTACGAGCAGTACTTC	CASSLEGGVYEQYF
TRBV29-1	TRBD1	NA	TRBJ1-2	TGCAGCGGAATCCCACAGGGGGGAAATGGCTACACCTTC	CSGIPQGGNGYTF
TRBV28	NA	NA	TRBJ1-2	TGTGCCAGCAGTGTCTACAGGATTAACTATGGCTACACCTTC	CASSVYRINYGYTF
TRBV6-6	TRBD1	NA	TRBJ2-7	TGTGCCAGCAGTATCCGGGACAGTTTGGTCGAGCAGTACTTC	CASSIRDSLVEQYF
TRBV7-3	TRBD1	NA	TRBJ1-6	TGTGCCAGCAGCTCGGGACAGCTCCCCAATTCACCCCTCCACTTT	CASSSGQLPNSPLHF
TRBV6-1	NA	NA	TRBJ2-7	TGTGCCAGCAGGGACGACGGGGAGCAGTACTTC	CASRDDGEQYF
TRBV30	TRBD1	few	TRBJ2-3	TGTGCCTGCACAGGGGTTAGCACAGATACGCAGTATTTT	CACTGVSTDTQYF
TRBV19	TRBD1	NA	TRBJ2-7	TGTGCCAGGGACAGGGGATATACCTACGAGCAGTACTTC	CARDRGYTYEQYF
TRBV7-6	NA	NA	TRBJ2-3	TGTGCCAGCAGATCCGGCGCCACAGATACGCAGTATTTT	CASRSGATDTQYF
TRBV30	NA	NA	TRBJ1-6	TGTGCCTGGAGTAACAACGATAATTCACCCCTCCACTTT	CAWSNNDNSPLHF
TRBV30	NA	NA	TRBJ1-1	TGTGCCTGGATCGGGCGTTTCAACACTGAAGCTTTCTTT	CAWIGRFNTEAFF
TRBV15	NA	NA	TRBJ2-7	TGTGCCACCAGCAGAGGACGGCAGGGTGGGGGCGAGCAGTACTTC	CATSRGRQGGGEQYF
TRBV6-1	TRBD2	few	TRBJ2-5	TGTGCCAGCAGGGAACTAGCGGGGGGGCGAGAGACCCAGTACTTC	CASRELAGGRETQYF
TRBV6-5	TRBD1	NA	TRBJ2-7	TGTGCCAGCAGCCTCCGGGACAGGCCAAATTACGAGCAGTACTTC	CASSLRDRPNYEQYF
TRBV27	NA	once	TRBJ1-6	TGTGCCAGCAGTTTATCGTCGGGGGACAATTCACCCCTCCACTTT	CASSLSSGDNSPLHF
TRBV15	TRBD1	NA	TRBJ1-2	TGTGCCACCGGACAGGGGGCTGCTGGCTACACCTTC	CATGQGAAGYTF
TRBV10-3	NA	NA	TRBJ1-2	TGTGCCATCAGTGAGTCGATGGGAGGCTACACCTTC	CAISESMGGYTF
TRBV7-2	NA	few	TRBJ1-5	TGTGCCAGCAGCTTAGCAGCTAACAATCAGCCCCAGCATTTT	CASSLAANNQPQHF
TRBV10-3	NA	NA	TRBJ2-6	TGTGCCATCAGCCTTCGCGGGGATATTAGTTCCTCTGGGGCCAACGTCCTGACTTTC	CAISLRGDISSSGANVLTF
TRBV7-2	NA	NA	TRBJ1-1	TGTGCCAGCAGCTTAGGCCGGCTAACTGAAGCTTTCTTT	CASSLGRLTEAFF
TRBV9	TRBD2	NA	TRBJ2-3	TGTGCCAGCAGCGTAGAGGGTAGCGGGGGGCAGTATTTT	CASSVEGSGGQYF
TRBV18	NA	few	TRBJ1-2	TGTGCCAGCTCACCACAGGGGCGCGAAGGCTACACCTTC	CASSPQGREGYTF
TRBV29-1	NA	NA	TRBJ1-4	TGCAGCTTCAGGGGTAGCGTTGAAAAACTGTTTTTT	CSFRGSVEKLFF
TRBV19	TRBD1	NA	TRBJ2-7	TGTGCCAGTAGTATAGGAACAGGGGTCTCCGAGCAGTACTTC	CASSIGTGVSEQYF
TRBV5-8	NA	NA	TRBJ2-2	TGTGCCAGCAGCTTGCAGGGCCCCGGGGAGCTGTTTTTT	CASSLQGPGELFF
TRBV5-1	TRBD1	NA	TRBJ1-5	TGCGCCAGCAGCGCAAATCCGGGACAGGGCAGGCAGCCCCAGCATTTT	CASSANPGQGRQPQHF
TRBV2	NA	NA	TRBJ1-2	TGTGCCAGCAGTGGTGGGCAAAACTATGGCTACACCTTC	CASSGGQNYGYTF
TRBV7-8	NA	NA	TRBJ2-7	TGTGCCAGCAGCCTCGGAGCCCCAGCGGCTTACGAGCAGTACTTC	CASSLGAPAAYEQYF
TRBV5-1	NA	NA	TRBJ2-1	TGCGCCAGCAGCTCCGGGACATCTCCCAATGAGCAGTTCTTC	CASSSGTSPNEQFF
TRBV10-2	NA	NA	TRBJ1-1	TGCGCCAGCAGTGAACAGCCGAACACTGAAGCTTTCTTT	CASSEQPNTEAFF
TRBV5-1	TRBD2	NA	TRBJ2-5	TGCGCCAGCAGCTTGCCAGCGGGGCTCCAAGAGACCCAGTACTTC	CASSLPAGLQETQYF